A selection of T cell receptor beta chains follows, all from one sample in a study of blood T cell repertoires in COVID-19. Method: immunoSEQ multiplex PCR; TCRdb's copy keeps in-frame clones and lacks some. The table has about 190,000 clones, roughly 85% seen once; the top ten hold 20% to 25%. Input material: peripheral blood. Receptors were obtained from a man between 60 and 70 years old with active or convalescent COVID-19. CDR3s include the opening cysteine and the closing phenylalanine or tryptophan. Not every row has a clone size; where given, it reads once, few, many or a size class.

j_call	v_call	clone_size	cdr3_aa
TRBJ2-7	TRBV6-5	-	CASSYSGQSIYEQYF
TRBJ1-4	TRBV30	-	CAWRDGGQLNEKLFF
TRBJ1-6	TRBV4-1	-	CASSQLRGSYNSPLHF
TRBJ1-1	TRBV7-2	-	CASSLWAVLLNTEAFF
TRBJ2-7	TRBV19	-	CASSLQGAYEQYF
TRBJ2-5	TRBV5-1	-	CASSFGSGSPYQETQYF
TRBJ2-1	TRBV19	-	CASSTDRALSSYNEQFF
TRBJ1-2	TRBV2	-	CASSEGQNYGYTF
TRBJ2-7	TRBV9	-	CASSATSGGYEQYF
TRBJ1-2	TRBV5-6	-	CASTPTGGHYGYTF
TRBJ2-7	TRBV6-5	-	CASSYQLAWEQYF
TRBJ1-3	TRBV9	-	CASTGSAGNTIYF
TRBJ1-2	TRBV11-2	once	CASSLQGMGGYTF
TRBJ2-7	TRBV5-6	-	CASSNGDSLGYEQYF
TRBJ1-4	TRBV5-6	-	CASSHGTTNEKLFF
TRBJ1-6	TRBV10-3	-	CAISERPGQVNSPLHF
TRBJ1-3	TRBV6-1	-	CASSESSGNTIYF